This T cell receptor beta chain was identified during a study of blood T cell repertoires in COVID-19 (TCRdb year 2020). For context, the study as a whole: Collaborator samples came from the United States, Italy and Spain and covered acute and convalescent phases of COVID-19. The material from the prospective study consisted of cDNA or gDNA derived from T cells, B-cell-depleted T cells, or PBMCs. Subjects who had been exposed to COVID-19, were actively infected with it, or had recovered from it provided the deeply sampled blood TCRbeta repertoires that made up the dataset. The repertoires were released in a freely available public database intended as a resource for research on the immune response to SARS-CoV-2. Samples were obtained from the ongoing ImmuneRACE study (first 160 participants) and from about 1,300 subjects provided by 6 global collaborators. The sample metadata nearly always contained a de-identified subject ID, COVID-19 status, age in years and sex. Where available, HLA class I and class II types were obtained from metadata supplied by the sample provider rather than from assay-based typing. What the research found in general, with its limitations: The amount of clinical and demographic metadata varied by source and participant and was provided uncurated.

The trim is 4 bases for V and 6 bases for J, with a gap of 10 bases between the germline ends. The CDR3 runs 13 residues from the cysteine to the phenylalanine. Only the CDR3 portion is preserved as DNA: 39 bases, with reading frame beginning at the first base. Taken from the germline V gene, the CDR1 and CDR2 loops are SGHTA and FQGNSA. Each collaborating institution followed its own protocols to collect whole blood in K2EDTA tubes. For TCRbeta analysis, collaborator samples were shipped as frozen whole blood, as isolated PBMCs, or as DNA extracted from either sample type. This clone was detected a few times. Its specific antigen is unknown. Base-call qualities are not available, and no considerably larger clone is one nucleotide away. TCRbeta CDR3 regions were amplified from genomic DNA using the immunoSEQ Assay, a bias-controlled multiplex PCR. As for the authors' bioinformatics: The number of nucleated cells in each sample was estimated from the amplification of reference gene primers within the assay. To quantify the absolute abundance of each unique TCRbeta CDR3 rearrangement, sequence reads were collapsed and filtered. For each sample, productive Simpson clonality was calculated as the square root of Simpson's diversity index across productive rearrangements. TCRdb's version of the immuneACCESS table is confined to in-frame rearrangements and falls short of the full clone set. An unresolved V gene accounts for under half of the shortfall where checked; the remainder is of unknown origin. Clonal size and the V and J genes are those of that table, whereas D and trimming came from the DNA. This sample has fewer than 150,000 clones in its table, and 60% to 85% of those were observed once. The top ten hold 2.3% of the sample.

The chain uses TRBV7-2 and TRBJ2-1; TRBD1 is a weak D gene call, 6 bases matching. This clonotype originated in a man aged 65 to 85 with acute or convalescent COVID-19. Sample: peripheral blood. The CDR3 is CASSWNRANEQFF. At the DNA level, the sequence is TGTGCCAGCAGCTGGAACAGGGCCAATGAGCAGTTCTTC.